The rows below give T cell receptor beta chains drawn from one sample of a study of blood T cells in healthy people across ages. TCRdb reprocessed the 5' RACE reads via MiXCR and lists one record per CDR3 protein. The sample has about a million distinct CDR3 sequences; approximately 49% are singletons. Specimen: blood. The receptor source for this set is a man under 40 in good health. CDR3s include the opening cysteine and the closing phenylalanine or tryptophan.

>TRBV7-2|TRBJ1-5
CASSLVGAGGGQPQHF
>TRBV12-3/TRBV12-4|TRBJ2-5
CASSWIEETQYF
>TRBV7-2|TRBJ1-1
CASSTNWEAFF
>TRBV7-2|TRBJ2-1
CASSLAGRDVDEQFF
>TRBV12-3/TRBV12-4|TRBJ1-2
CASSLYRLDYGYTF
>TRBV7-2|TRBJ2-2
CASSRLALGRTGELFF
>TRBV12-3/TRBV12-4|TRBJ1-2
CASSLPRQPFGYTF
>TRBV6-5|TRBJ2-3
CASSRTSGGYDTQYF
>TRBV11-3|TRBJ2-7
CASSLDMGPTHEQYF
>TRBV4-1|TRBJ1-5
CASSQDGVSNQPQHF
>TRBV6-2/TRBV6-3|TRBJ1-2
CASSYNRDSPNYGYTF
>TRBV4-1|TRBJ2-5
CASSQVGQGQETQYF
>TRBV14|TRBJ1-2
CASSQDRGRGYGYTF
>TRBV7-9|TRBJ1-1
CASSSSGGGNTEAFF
>TRBV15|TRBJ2-5
CATSRDSGGPYQETQYF
>TRBV20-1|TRBJ1-5
CSARDRVRPDDQPQHF
>TRBV29-1|TRBJ2-3
CSVEGTTGTGFKADTQYF
>TRBV4-2|TRBJ2-3
CASSQDYRGGTDTQYF
>TRBV4-1|TRBJ2-3
CASSQGRLAGERTDTQYF
>TRBV18|TRBJ2-3
CASSPRTGSSTDTQYF
>TRBV2|TRBJ2-1
CASRYDSNEQFF
>TRBV20-1|TRBJ2-7
CSATREQYF
>TRBV20-1|TRBJ2-7
CSAVGVEGGWYEQYF
>TRBV7-2|TRBJ2-6
CASSLEVGGANVLTF
>TRBV10-3|TRBJ2-2
CAIAPEITTGELFF
>TRBV7-9|TRBJ2-6
CASSPGQLTFSGANVLTF
>TRBV20-1|TRBJ2-1
CSAKGEGAPLYNEQFF
>TRBV13|TRBJ2-3
CASSASRGTDTQYF
>TRBV29-1|TRBJ1-2
CSVGVGLYGYTF
>TRBV7-9|TRBJ2-4
CASSDGAGGGGNIQYF
>TRBV3-1|TRBJ1-5
CASSPSRGMNQPQHF
>TRBV11-2|TRBJ2-7
CASSFKTVPGGQYF
>TRBV3-1|TRBJ2-7
CASSHSTGLGEQYF
>TRBV4-3|TRBJ2-1
CASSQDMAGRGEQFF
>TRBV28|NA
CASSLPGSSYNEQYF
>TRBV3-1|TRBJ2-1
CASSQASVGNNEQFF
>TRBV20-1|TRBJ2-5
CSARRASGQETQYF
>TRBV6-5|TRBJ1-2
CASRVQGVGGYTF
>TRBV28|TRBJ2-2
CASSPPTATGELFF
>TRBV20-1|TRBJ1-1
CSAREGRVNTEAFF
>TRBV10-3|TRBJ1-2
CAISSGQSYGYTF
>TRBV10-3|TRBJ2-5
CAISDQGPTEETQYF
>TRBV6-2/TRBV6-3|TRBJ2-1
CASSYQRAGVKDGQFF
>TRBV19|TRBJ2-5
CASSIDPDRGETQYF
>TRBV7-9|TRBJ2-1
CASSLATTGQRYNQFF
>TRBV6-4|TRBJ2-5
CASPFPLWETQYF
>TRBV7-9|TRBJ1-4
CASSLAGGREKLFF
>TRBV29-1|TRBJ2-1
CSVVRAGGSYNEQFF
>TRBV29-1|TRBJ2-5
CSFLGLAGAEETQYF
>TRBV5-1|TRBJ2-4
CASTNADRGSANIQYF
>TRBV20-1|TRBJ1-5
CSARVTRNQPQHF
>TRBV4-1|TRBJ2-1
CASSQDPRGDYNEQFF
>TRBV20-1|TRBJ2-3
CSAREETGRGDTQYF
>TRBV7-8|TRBJ1-2
CASSLVGTVHGYTF
>TRBV6-5|TRBJ2-2
CASSDPRNGLAGELFF
>TRBV12-3/TRBV12-4|TRBJ2-7
CASKGGGEQYF
>TRBV6-1|TRBJ2-7
CASSERVTRTYEQYF
>TRBV5-1|TRBJ1-2
CASSLTGDGNYGYTF
>TRBV29-1|TRBJ2-3
CSVDQVGTDTQYF